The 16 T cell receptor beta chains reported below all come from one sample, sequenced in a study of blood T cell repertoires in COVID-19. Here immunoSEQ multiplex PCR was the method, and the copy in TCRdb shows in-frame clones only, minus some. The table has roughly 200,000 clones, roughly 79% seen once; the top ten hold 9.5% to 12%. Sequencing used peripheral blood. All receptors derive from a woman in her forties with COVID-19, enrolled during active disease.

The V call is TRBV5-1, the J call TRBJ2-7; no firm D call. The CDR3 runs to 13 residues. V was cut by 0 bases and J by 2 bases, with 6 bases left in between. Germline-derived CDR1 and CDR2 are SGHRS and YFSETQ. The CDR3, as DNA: TGCGCCAGCAGCTTGGCCGGTCCCTACGAGCAGTACTTC. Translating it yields CASSLAGPYEQYF.

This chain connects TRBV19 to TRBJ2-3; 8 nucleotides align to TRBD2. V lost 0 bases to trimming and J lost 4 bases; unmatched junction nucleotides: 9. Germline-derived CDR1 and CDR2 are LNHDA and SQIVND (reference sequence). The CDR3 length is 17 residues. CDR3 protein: CASSIEVGAGVADTQYF. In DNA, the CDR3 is TGTGCCAGTAGTATAGAGGTGGGAGCGGGAGTGGCAGATACGCAGTATTTT.

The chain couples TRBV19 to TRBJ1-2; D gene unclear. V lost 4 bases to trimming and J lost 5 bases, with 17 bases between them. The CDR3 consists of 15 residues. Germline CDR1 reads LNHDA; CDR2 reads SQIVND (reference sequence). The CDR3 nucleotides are TGTGCCAGTAGTACCCTGGGGAGAGTGGGGTATGGCTACACCTTC. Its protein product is CASSTLGRVGYGYTF. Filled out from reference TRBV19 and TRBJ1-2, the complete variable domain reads DGGITQSPKYLFRKEGQNVTLSCEQNLNHDAMYWYRQDPGQGLRLIYYSQIVNDFQKGDIAEGYSVSREKKESFPLTVTSAQKNPTAFYLCASSTLGRVGYGYTFGSGTRLTVV.

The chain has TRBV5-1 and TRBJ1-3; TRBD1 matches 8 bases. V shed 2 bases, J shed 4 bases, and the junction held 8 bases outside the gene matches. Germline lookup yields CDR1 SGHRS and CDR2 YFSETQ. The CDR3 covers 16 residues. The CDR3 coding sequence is TGCGCCAGCAGCTTACGCCCTCAGGGGGCGGGAAACACCATATATTTT. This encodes CASSLRPQGAGNTIYF.

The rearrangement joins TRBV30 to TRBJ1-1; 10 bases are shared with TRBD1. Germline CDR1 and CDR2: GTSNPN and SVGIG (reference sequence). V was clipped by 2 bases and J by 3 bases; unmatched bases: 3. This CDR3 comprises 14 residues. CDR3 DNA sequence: TGTGCCTGGAGTATGGGACAGGGGTACACTGAAGCTTTCTTT. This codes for CAWSMGQGYTEAFF.

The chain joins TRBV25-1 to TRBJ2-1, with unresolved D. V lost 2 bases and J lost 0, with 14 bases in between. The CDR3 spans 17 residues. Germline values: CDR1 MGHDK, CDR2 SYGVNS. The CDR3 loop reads CASSEEVVSSSYNEQFF. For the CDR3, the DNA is TGTGCCAGCAGTGAAGAGGTAGTTTCGAGCTCCTACAATGAGCAGTTCTTC.

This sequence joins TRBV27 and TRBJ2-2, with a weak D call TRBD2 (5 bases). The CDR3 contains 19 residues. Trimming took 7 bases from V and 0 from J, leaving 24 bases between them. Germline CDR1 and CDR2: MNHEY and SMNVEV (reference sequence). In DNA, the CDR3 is TGTGCCAGCAACCAGGTGGCGGCAGGACTGAAAGCGAACACCGGGGAGCTGTTTTTT. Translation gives CASNQVAAGLKANTGELFF.

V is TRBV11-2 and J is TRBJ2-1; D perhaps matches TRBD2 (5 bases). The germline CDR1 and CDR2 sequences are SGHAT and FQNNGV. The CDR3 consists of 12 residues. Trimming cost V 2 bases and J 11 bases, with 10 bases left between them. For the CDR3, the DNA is TGTGCCAGCAGCTTATCCGGAGGACAGCAGTTCTTC. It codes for CASSLSGGQQFF.

The DNA of the CDR3 is TGTGCCAGTAGCGCGACAGGGGGATACGAGCAGTACGTC. This translates into CASSATGGYEQYV. The gene calls are TRBV19 and TRBJ2-7; 9 nucleotides align to TRBD1. The CDR3 is 13 amino acids. In germline, CDR1 is LNHDA, CDR2 SQIVND (reference sequence). V gave up 6 bases and J gave up 4 bases; unmatched junction bases: 4.

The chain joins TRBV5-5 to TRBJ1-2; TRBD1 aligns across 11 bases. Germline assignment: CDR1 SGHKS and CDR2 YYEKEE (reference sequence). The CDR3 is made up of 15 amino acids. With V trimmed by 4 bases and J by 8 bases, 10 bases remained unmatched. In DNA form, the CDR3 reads TGTGCCAGCAGCGGACGGGACAGGGGGGCTTCCGGCTACACCTTC. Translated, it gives CASSGRDRGASGYTF.

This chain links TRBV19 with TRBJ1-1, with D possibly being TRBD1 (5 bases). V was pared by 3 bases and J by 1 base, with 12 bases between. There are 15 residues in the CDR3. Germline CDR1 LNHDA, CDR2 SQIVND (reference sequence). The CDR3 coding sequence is TGTGCCAGTAGTATCGGACGGGGGAGGAACACTGAAGCTTTCTTT. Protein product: CASSIGRGRNTEAFF.

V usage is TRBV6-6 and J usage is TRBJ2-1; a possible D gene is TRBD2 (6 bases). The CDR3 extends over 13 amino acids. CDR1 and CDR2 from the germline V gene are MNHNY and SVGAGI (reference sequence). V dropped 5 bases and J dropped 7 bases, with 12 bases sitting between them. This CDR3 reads CASSKTRGNEQFF. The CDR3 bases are TGTGCCAGCAGTAAAACTCGGGGGAATGAGCAGTTCTTC.

CDR3 residues: CASSMGGGTDTQYF. The CDR3 bases are TGTGCCAGCAGCATGGGAGGGGGCACAGATACGCAGTATTTT. The rearrangement links TRBV28 to TRBJ2-3, with 7 bases identical to TRBD2. Losses at the gene ends were 6 bases for V and 1 base for J; bases not matched to a gene: 4. Germline V gene data show CDR1 as MDHEN and CDR2 as SYDVKM. The length of the CDR3 is 14 residues.

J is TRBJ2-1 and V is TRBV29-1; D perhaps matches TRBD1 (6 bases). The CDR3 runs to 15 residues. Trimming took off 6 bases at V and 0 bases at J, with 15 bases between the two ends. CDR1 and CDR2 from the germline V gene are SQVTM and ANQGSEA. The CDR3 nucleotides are TGCAGCGTCCTAGACAGGCTGAGCTCCTACAATGAGCAGTTCTTC. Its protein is CSVLDRLSSYNEQFF.

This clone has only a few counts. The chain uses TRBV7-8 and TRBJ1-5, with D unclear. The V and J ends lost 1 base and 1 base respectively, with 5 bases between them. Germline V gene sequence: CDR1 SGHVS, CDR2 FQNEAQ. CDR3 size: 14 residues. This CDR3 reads CASSLGHSNQPQHF. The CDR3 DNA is TGTGCCAGCAGCTTAGGACACAGCAATCAGCCCCAGCATTTT.

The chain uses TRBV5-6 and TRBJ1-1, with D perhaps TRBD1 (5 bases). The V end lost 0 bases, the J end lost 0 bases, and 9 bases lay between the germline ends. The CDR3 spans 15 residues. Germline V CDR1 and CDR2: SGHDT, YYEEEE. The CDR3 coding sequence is TGTGCCAGCAGCTTGGGGGCAGGGATGAACACTGAAGCTTTCTTT. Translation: CASSLGAGMNTEAFF.